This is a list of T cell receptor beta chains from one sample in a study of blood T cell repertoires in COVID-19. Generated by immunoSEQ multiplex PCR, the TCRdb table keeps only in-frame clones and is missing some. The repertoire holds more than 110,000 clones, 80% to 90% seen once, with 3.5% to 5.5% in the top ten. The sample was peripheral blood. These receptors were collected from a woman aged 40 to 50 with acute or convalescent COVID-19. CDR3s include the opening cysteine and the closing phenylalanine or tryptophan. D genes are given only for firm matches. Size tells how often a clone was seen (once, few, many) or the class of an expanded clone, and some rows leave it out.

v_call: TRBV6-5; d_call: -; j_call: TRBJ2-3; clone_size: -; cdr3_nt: TGTGCCAGCAGTTACTCCGACCCGGCGGTCCCAGATACGCAGTATTTT; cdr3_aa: CASSYSDPAVPDTQYF
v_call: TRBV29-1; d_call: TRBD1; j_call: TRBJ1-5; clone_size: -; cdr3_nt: TGCAGCGTTGCAGGGGGCTCAGTATCGGGTCAGCCCCAGCATTTT; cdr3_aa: CSVAGGSVSGQPQHF
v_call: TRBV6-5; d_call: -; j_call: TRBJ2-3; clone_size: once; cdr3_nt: TGTGCCAGCAGTTACTCGCGGAGGCACGGCACAGATACGCAGTATTTT; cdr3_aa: CASSYSRRHGTDTQYF
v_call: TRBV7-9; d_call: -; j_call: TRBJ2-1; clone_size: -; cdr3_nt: TGTGCCAGCAGCTTAGCGGGCGTCGTGGATGAGCAGTTCTTC; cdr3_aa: CASSLAGVVDEQFF
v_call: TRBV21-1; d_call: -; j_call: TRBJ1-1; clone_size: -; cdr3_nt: TGTGCCAGCACCCAAGATCGGGAGGCAGGGATCATGAACACTGAAGCTTTCTTT; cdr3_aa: CASTQDREAGIMNTEAFF
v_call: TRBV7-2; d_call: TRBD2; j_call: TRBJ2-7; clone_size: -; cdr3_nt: TGTGCCAGCAGCTTGAGCGGGAGGCCTCGCGAGCAGTACTTC; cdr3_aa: CASSLSGRPREQYF
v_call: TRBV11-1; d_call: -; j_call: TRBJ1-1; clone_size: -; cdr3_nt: TGTGCCAGCAGCCCCGGAGGTACTGAAGCTTTCTTT; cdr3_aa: CASSPGGTEAFF
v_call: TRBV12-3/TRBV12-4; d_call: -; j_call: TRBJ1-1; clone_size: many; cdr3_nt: TGTGCCAGCAGCTCAACACGTAACACTGAAGCTTTCTTT; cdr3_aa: CASSSTRNTEAFF
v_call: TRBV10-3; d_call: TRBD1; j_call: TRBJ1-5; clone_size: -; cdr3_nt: TGTGCCATCAGGGGACAGGCGGATCAGCCCCAGCATTTT; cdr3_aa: CAIRGQADQPQHF
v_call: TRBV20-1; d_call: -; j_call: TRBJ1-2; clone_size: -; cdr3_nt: TGCAGCGCCGTCAGGGATGGCTACACCTTC; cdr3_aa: CSAVRDGYTF
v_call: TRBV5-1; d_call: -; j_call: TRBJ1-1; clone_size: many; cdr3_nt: TGCGCCAGCAGCCCCATGCGCATAGAGAACACTGAAGCTTTCTTT; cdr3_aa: CASSPMRIENTEAFF
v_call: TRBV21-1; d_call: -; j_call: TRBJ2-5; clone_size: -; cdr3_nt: TGTGCCAGCAGCATGACAGGGTCCCAAGAGACCCAGTACTTC; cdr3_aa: CASSMTGSQETQYF
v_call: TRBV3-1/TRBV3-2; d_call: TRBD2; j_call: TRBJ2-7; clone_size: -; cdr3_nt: TGTGCCAACTCACCCCTAGGACTAGCGGGGGCTTGTTACGAGCAGTACTTC; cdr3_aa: CANSPLGLAGACYEQYF
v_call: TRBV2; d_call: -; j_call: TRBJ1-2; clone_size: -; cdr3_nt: TGTGCCAGCAGTGAAGCGGACAAACTACAAAGTTTGTTCGGCACCTTC; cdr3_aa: CASSEADKLQSLFGTF
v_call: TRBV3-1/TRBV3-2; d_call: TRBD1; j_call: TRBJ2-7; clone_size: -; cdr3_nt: TGTGCCAGCAGCCCCCGGGACAGGGGTTCCTACGAGCAGTACTTC; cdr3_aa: CASSPRDRGSYEQYF
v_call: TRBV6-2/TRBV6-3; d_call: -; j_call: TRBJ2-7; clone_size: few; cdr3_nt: TGTGCCAGCAGTTACTCGGGCCCACCCAGCGAGCAGTACTTC; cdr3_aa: CASSYSGPPSEQYF
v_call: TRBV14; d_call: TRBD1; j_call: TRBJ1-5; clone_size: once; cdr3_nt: TGTGCCAGCAGCCGACAGGGGGATGGGCCCCAGCATTTT; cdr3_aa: CASSRQGDGPQHF
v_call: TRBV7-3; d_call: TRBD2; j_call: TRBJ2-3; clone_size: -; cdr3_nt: TGTGCCAGCAGCTTAAGCGGGGGTGTGGCAGATACGCAGTATTTT; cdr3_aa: CASSLSGGVADTQYF
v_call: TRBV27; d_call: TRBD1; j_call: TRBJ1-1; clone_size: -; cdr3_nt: TGTGCCAGCAGTGCCACAGGGGGCCTGAACACTGAAGCTTTCTTT; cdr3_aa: CASSATGGLNTEAFF
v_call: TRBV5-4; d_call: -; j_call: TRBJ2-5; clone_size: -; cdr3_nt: TGTGCCAGCAGCTTGGCCGGCATAGAGCGGCAGTACTTC; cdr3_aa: CASSLAGIERQYF
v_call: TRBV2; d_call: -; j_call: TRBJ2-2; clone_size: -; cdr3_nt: TGTGCCAGCAGTGGACTAGAAGGCGGGGAGCTGTTTTTT; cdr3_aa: CASSGLEGGELFF
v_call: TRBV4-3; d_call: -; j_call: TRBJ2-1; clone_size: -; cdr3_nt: TGCGCCAGCAGCCAAGATGAGAAGTACTACAATGAGCAGTTCTTC; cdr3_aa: CASSQDEKYYNEQFF
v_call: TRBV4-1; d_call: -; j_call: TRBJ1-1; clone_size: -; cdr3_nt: TGCGCCAGCAGCCAACAATCTTTCTTT; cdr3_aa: CASSQQSFF
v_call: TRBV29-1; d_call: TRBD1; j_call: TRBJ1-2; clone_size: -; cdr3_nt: TGCAGCGTGGGGGGACAGGGGGCGACCTATGGCTACACCTTC; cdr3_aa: CSVGGQGATYGYTF
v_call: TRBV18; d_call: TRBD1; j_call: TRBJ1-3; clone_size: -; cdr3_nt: TGTGCCAGCTCACAAACAGGGGGCGCGACTGGAAACACCATATATTTT; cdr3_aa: CASSQTGGATGNTIYF
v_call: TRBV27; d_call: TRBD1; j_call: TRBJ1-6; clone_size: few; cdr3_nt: TGTGCCAGCAGTACCGGGACAGGGAAATCACCCCTCCACTTT; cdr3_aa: CASSTGTGKSPLHF
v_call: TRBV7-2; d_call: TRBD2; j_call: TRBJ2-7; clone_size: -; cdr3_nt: TGTGCCAGCAGCTTGGGACTAGCGACTGGGGAGCAGTACTTC; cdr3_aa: CASSLGLATGEQYF
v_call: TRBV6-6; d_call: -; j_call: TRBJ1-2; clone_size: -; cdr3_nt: TGTGCCAGCAGAAAAGGGGGTCCCGATGGCTACACCTTC; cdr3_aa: CASRKGGPDGYTF
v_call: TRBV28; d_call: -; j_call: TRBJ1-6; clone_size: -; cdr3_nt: TGTGCCAGCAGTCCTGAGGGGAGGGGGTATAATTCACCCCTCCACTTT; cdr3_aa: CASSPEGRGYNSPLHF
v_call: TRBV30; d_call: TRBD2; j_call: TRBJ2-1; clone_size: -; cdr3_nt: TGTGCCTTTAGCGGGAGTTTCCCCCATGAGCAGTTCTTC; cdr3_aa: CAFSGSFPHEQFF
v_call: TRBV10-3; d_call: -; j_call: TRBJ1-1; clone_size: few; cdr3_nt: TGTGCCATCAGTGAGAGACAGATGAACACTGAAGCTTTCTTT; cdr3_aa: CAISERQMNTEAFF
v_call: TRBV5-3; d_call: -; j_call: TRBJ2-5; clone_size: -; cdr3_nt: TGTGCCAGAAGCTTGGGGACAGCCCAAGAGACCCAGTACTTC; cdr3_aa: CARSLGTAQETQYF
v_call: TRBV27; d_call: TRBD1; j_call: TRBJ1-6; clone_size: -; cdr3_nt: TGTGCCAGCAGTTTCCACAGGGGTGGGTCACCCCTCCACTTT; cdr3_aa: CASSFHRGGSPLHF
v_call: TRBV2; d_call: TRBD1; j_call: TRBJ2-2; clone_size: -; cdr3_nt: TGTGCCAGCCTACCCCCGGACAGGGGCACCGGGGAGCTGTTTTTT; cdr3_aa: CASLPPDRGTGELFF
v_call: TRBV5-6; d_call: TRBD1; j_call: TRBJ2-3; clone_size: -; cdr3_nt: TGTGCCAGCAGCTCAGGGACAGGGGTTCGGTATTTT; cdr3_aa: CASSSGTGVRYF
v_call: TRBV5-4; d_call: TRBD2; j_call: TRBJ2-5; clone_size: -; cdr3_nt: TGTGCCAGCAGCATCGGGGGGGCTGATGCCGAGACCCAGTACTTC; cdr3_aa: CASSIGGADAETQYF
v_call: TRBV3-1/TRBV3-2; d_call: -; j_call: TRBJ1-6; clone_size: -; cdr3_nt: TGTGCCAGCAGCCAAGGGACAGCCCATAATTCACCCCTCCACTTT; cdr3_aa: CASSQGTAHNSPLHF
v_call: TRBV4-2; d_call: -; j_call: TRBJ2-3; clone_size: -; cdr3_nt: TGTGCCAGCAGCCCGGAGGGAGATACGCAGTATTTT; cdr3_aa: CASSPEGDTQYF
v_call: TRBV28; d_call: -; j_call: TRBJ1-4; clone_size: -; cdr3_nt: TGTGCCAGCAGTTTAGGCGGGGCAACTAATGAAAAACTGTTTTTT; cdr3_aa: CASSLGGATNEKLFF
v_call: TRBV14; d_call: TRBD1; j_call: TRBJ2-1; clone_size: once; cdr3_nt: TGTGCCAGCAGCCAACAGGACAGGGTAGGCTACAATGAGCAGTTCTTC; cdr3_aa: CASSQQDRVGYNEQFF